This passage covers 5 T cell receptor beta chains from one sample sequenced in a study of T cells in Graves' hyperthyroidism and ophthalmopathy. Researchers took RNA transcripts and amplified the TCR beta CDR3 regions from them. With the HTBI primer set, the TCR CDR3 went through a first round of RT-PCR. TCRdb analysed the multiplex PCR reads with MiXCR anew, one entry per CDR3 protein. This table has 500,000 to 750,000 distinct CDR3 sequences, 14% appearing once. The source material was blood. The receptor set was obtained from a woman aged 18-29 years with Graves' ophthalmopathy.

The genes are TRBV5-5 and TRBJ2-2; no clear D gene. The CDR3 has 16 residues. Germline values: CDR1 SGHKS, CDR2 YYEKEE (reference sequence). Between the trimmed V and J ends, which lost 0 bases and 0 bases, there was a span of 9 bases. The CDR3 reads CASSLGIATNTGELFF. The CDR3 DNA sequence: TGTGCCAGCAGCTTGGGTATAGCCACGAACACCGGGGAGCTGTTTTTT. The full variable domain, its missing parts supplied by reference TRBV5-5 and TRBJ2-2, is DAGVTQSPTHLIKTRGQQVTLRCSPISGHKSVSWYQQVLGQGPQFIFQYYEKEERGRGNFPDRFSARQFPNYSSELNVNALLLGDSALYLCASSLGIATNTGELFFGEGSRLTVL.

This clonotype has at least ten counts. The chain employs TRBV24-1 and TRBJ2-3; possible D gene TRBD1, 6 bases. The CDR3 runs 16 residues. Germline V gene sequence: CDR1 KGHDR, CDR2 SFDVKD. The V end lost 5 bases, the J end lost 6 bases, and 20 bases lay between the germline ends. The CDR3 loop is CATSGLDRAGLDTQYF. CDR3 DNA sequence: TGTGCCACCAGTGGCCTGGACAGAGCCGGCTTGGATACGCAGTATTTT.

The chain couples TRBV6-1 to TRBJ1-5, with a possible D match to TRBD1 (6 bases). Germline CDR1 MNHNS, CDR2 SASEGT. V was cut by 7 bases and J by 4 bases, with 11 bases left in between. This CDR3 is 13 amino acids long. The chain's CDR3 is CASNQGINQPQHF. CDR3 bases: TGTGCCAGCAACCAGGGGATTAATCAGCCCCAGCATTTT.

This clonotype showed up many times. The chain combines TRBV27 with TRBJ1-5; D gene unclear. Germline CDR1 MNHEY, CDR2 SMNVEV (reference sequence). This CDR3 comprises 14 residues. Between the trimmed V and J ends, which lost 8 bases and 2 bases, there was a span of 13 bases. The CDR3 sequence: CASAPGQGNQPQHF. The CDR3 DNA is TGTGCCAGCGCACCCGGGCAGGGCAATCAGCCCCAGCATTTT.

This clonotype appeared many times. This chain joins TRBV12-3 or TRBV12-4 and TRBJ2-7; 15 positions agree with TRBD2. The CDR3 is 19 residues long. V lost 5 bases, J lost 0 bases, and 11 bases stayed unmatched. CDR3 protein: CASSRDLGTSGRISYEQYF. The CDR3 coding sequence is TGTGCCAGCAGTCGGGACCTCGGGACTAGCGGGAGGATCTCCTACGAGCAGTACTTC.